This record concerns one TCR beta chain sequence. Its specificity is unknown. This record belongs to a study of cytomegalovirus exposure and HLA in healthy donors. At the level of the study: HLA-typed donors were the source of about 85 million unique TCRs, which an early data release held. General study points: From TCR beta sequences, most subjects' HLA-A and HLA-B alleles were reportedly predicted accurately. Researchers reported in a later analysis that a missense DCLRE1C variant was tied to TCR beta V- and J-gene trimming.

This CDR3 comprises 14 residues. The V gene's germline CDR1 is MNHEY and CDR2 SVGAGI. Trimming took off 2 bases at V and 4 bases at J, with 11 bases between the two ends. The PCR ran on 60 Vbeta and 13 Jbeta primers. Sequencing used immunoSEQ multiplex PCR; TCRdb keeps in-frame clones, though not all of them. The data contain approximately 220,000 clones, roughly 88% of them singletons. The chain combines TRBV6-5 with TRBJ1-1; D uncertain. The sequence derives from a boy between 2 and 10 years old in good health and CMV-seronegative. The sample comprised PBMCs. This CDR3 reads CASSYGGEGTEAFF. CDR3 in DNA: TGTGCCAGCAGTTACGGCGGGGAGGGCACTGAAGCTTTCTTT.